Presented here are 25 T cell receptor beta chains from one specimen sequenced in a study of blood T cells in healthy people across ages. PCR was performed a second time for roughly 7 to 11 cycles using a sample-barcoded 5' primer and a J-beta primer mix. TCRdb independently ran MiXCR on the 5' RACE reads; one entry per CDR3 protein. The sample has approximately 800,000 distinct CDR3 sequences, under 80% seen once; the top ten hold 28%. Sequences were obtained from blood. These TCRs come from a man younger than 40 in good health.

The rearrangement uses TRBV7-2 and TRBJ2-1; TRBD2 might be the D (6 bases). Germline assignment: CDR1 SGHTA and CDR2 FQGNSA. V was clipped by 6 bases and J by 10 bases, with 13 bases between them. The CDR3 has 12 residues. The CDR3 nucleotides read TGTGCCAGCAGTATCCACCGGGGGGAGCAGTTCTTC. Its translation: CASSIHRGEQFF.

The rearrangement uses TRBV28 and TRBJ2-1; D is unresolved. V gave up 6 bases and J gave up 0 bases, with 9 bases separating them. The germline gives CDR1 MDHEN, CDR2 SYDVKM. The CDR3 has 14 amino acids. The CDR3 nucleotides read TGTGCCAGCAGGGTGGTGAGCTCCTACAATGAGCAGTTCTTC. Its translation: CASRVVSSYNEQFF.

The chain combines TRBV7-9 with TRBJ2-7; TRBD2 matches 8 bases. Germline-derived CDR1 and CDR2 are SEHNR and FQNEAQ (reference sequence). The CDR3 totals 16 residues. The trim removed 6 bases at V and 1 base at J, leaving 11 bases unmatched. CDR3 bases: TGTGCCAGCAGGGGCCCGGGAGGGGTCCATTCCTACGAGCAGTACTTC. Its protein is CASRGPGGVHSYEQYF. The variable domain in full, with the rest retrieved from reference TRBV7-9 and TRBJ2-7, is DTGVSQNPRHKITKRGQNVTFRCDPISEHNRLYWYRQTLGQGPEFLTYFQNEAQLEKSRLLSDRFSAERPKGSFSTLEIQRTEQGDSAMYLCASRGPGGVHSYEQYFGPGTRLTVT.

This clonotype has just a few counts. The chain recombines TRBV11-2 with TRBJ2-4, with D possibly being TRBD1 or TRBD2 (6 bases each). Germline values: CDR1 SGHAT, CDR2 FQNNGV. Deletions cut 1 base from V and 5 bases from J, with 15 bases between. The CDR3 extends over 16 amino acids. Here the CDR3 reads CASSLGRGRRENIQYF. CDR3 DNA sequence: TGTGCCAGCAGCTTAGGTCGGGGGCGTAGGGAAAACATTCAGTACTTC.

Worth noting for this clonotype: Sequence at one end of the junction differs from germline and may be a read error. The chain's CDR3 is CASSSILAGSQAYNGQFF. CDR3 in DNA: TGTGCCAGCAGCTCGATACTAGCGGGGTCCCAAGCCTACAATGGGCAGTTCTTC. The chain uses TRBV12-3 or TRBV12-4 and TRBJ2-1; 10 positions match TRBD2. The CDR3 length is 18 residues.

The rearrangement joins TRBV10-3 to TRBJ2-3; 9 bases align to TRBD2. The CDR3 is made up of 15 amino acids. The germline V gene encodes CDR1 ENHRY and CDR2 SYGVKD. V lost 5 bases to trimming and J lost 6 bases; unmatched junction nucleotides: 9. The CDR3 nucleotides are TGTGCCATCAGTTACACTAGCGGGCCCACGGATACGCAGTATTTT. It is translated as CAISYTSGPTDTQYF.

This clonotype was picked up a small number of times. The rearrangement links TRBV20-1 to TRBJ2-1; 7 nucleotides agree with TRBD2. This CDR3 region has 11 residues. Germline loops: CDR1 DFQATT, CDR2 SNEGSKA (reference sequence). CDR3 sequence (DNA): TGCAGCCGCGGGAGCCCCAATGAGCAGTTCTTC. It translates to CSRGSPNEQFF.

The chain is built from TRBV7-7 and TRBJ2-5; D is possibly TRBD2 (6 bases). CDR1 and CDR2 from the germline V gene are SSHAT and FNYEAQ (reference sequence). This CDR3 is built from 13 residues. CDR3 sequence reads: CASGPTSQETQYF. The CDR3, as DNA: TGTGCTAGCGGTCCGACTAGTCAAGAGACCCAGTACTTC.

This rearrangement joins TRBV6-2 or TRBV6-3 to TRBJ2-1; TRBD2 agrees at 10 bases. The CDR3 is 15 amino acids. V gave up 6 bases and J gave up 8 bases; unmatched junction bases: 10. Germline V lookup: CDR1 MNHEY, CDR2 SVGEGT. CDR3 in DNA: TGTGCCAGCAGCAGACGGGCTAGCGGGGGCTATGAGCAGTTCTTC. Translated, it gives CASSRRASGGYEQFF.

The chain carries TRBV7-2 and TRBJ2-4, with 7 bases lining up with TRBD2. The DNA matches TRBJ2-7 better at its end, which makes the J call doubtful. Germline V lookup: CDR1 SGHTA, CDR2 FQGNSA. This CDR3 region has 13 residues. The CDR3 spells CASSLEGGGEQYF. The CDR3 nucleotides are TGTGCCAGCAGCTTAGAAGGCGGGGGCGAGCAGTACTTC.

The chain employs TRBV13 and TRBJ2-7; 8 bases match TRBD1. V trimming: 1 base; J trimming: 0 bases; junction bases outside the gene matches: 5. The V gene's germline CDR1 is PRHDT and CDR2 FYEKMQ (reference sequence). The CDR3 totals 16 residues. The CDR3 sequence is CASSLVRTGPSYEQYF. CDR3 DNA: TGTGCCAGCAGCTTAGTCAGGACAGGGCCCTCCTACGAGCAGTACTTC.

CDR3 in amino acids: CASSVGTVKNQPQHF. For the CDR3, the DNA is TGTGCCAGCAGCGTAGGGACGGTCAAGAATCAGCCCCAGCATTTT. The chain employs TRBV9 and TRBJ1-5; unclear D gene. This CDR3 region has 15 residues. The germline gives CDR1 SGDLS, CDR2 YYNGEE. V gave up 0 bases and J gave up 4 bases, with 11 bases separating them.

This clonotype was observed a handful of times. The V and J genes are TRBV5-5 and TRBJ2-7; D perhaps matches TRBD1 (5 bases). The CDR3 consists of 15 residues. Germline values: CDR1 SGHKS, CDR2 YYEKEE (reference sequence). Trimming left V 3 bases short and J 0 bases short, with 13 bases between. The CDR3 DNA is TGTGCCAGCAGCTCACATTTGACAGCCTCCTACGAGCAGTACTTC. Residues: CASSSHLTASYEQYF. Full variable domain (outside the CDR3, taken from reference TRBV5-5 and TRBJ2-7): DAGVTQSPTHLIKTRGQQVTLRCSPISGHKSVSWYQQVLGQGPQFIFQYYEKEERGRGNFPDRFSARQFPNYSSELNVNALLLGDSALYLCASSSHLTASYEQYFGPGTRLTVT.

The chain recombines TRBV3-1 with TRBJ1-2, with TRBD1 matching over 9 bases. CDR3 length equals 16 residues. In germline, CDR1 is LGHDT, CDR2 YNNKEL (reference sequence). The V gene end was trimmed by 2 bases and the J gene end by 2 bases; junction bases not matched to a gene: 6. The CDR3 here is CASSQPYGQGNYGYTF. The DNA for the CDR3 is TGTGCCAGCAGCCAACCCTACGGACAGGGGAACTATGGCTACACCTTC.

V is TRBV7-2 and J is TRBJ1-4; weak D call: TRBD1 (5 bases). Germline values: CDR1 SGHTA, CDR2 FQGNSA. The V and J ends lost 2 bases and 0 bases respectively, with 10 bases between them. This CDR3 region has 16 residues. CDR3 residues: CASSLLGDATNEKLFF. Written as DNA, the CDR3 is TGTGCCAGCAGCTTATTGGGGGATGCAACTAATGAAAAACTGTTTTTT. Supplemented by reference TRBV7-2 and TRBJ1-4, the full variable domain reads GAGVSQSPSNKVTEKGKDVELRCDPISGHTALYWYRQSLGQGLEFLIYFQGNSAPDKSGLPSDRFSAERTGGSVSTLTIQRTQQEDSAVYLCASSLLGDATNEKLFFGSGTQLSVL.

The rearrangement uses TRBV5-6 and TRBJ2-4, with a tentative D call TRBD1 (6 bases). V lost 2 bases and J lost 2, with 14 bases in between. The germline gives CDR1 SGHDT, CDR2 YYEEEE. The CDR3 totals 16 residues. The CDR3 DNA sequence: TGTGCCAGCAGCTTTCTACAGGGTATAACCAAAAACATTCAGTACTTC. It translates to CASSFLQGITKNIQYF.

The CDR3 coding sequence is TGTGCCAGCAGCGGGGGACTAGCGGGGAACAATGAGCAGTTCTTC. Protein: CASSGGLAGNNEQFF. The rearrangement joins TRBV7-3 to TRBJ2-1; 13 nucleotides line up with TRBD2. The germline V gene has CDR1 SGHTA and CDR2 FQGTGA. The CDR3 loop spans 15 amino acids. V shed 5 bases, J shed 5 bases, and the junction held 3 bases outside the gene matches.

The chain has TRBV9 and TRBJ1-4; 7 nucleotides line up with TRBD1. This CDR3 comprises 14 residues. CDR1 and CDR2 (germline): SGDLS, YYNGEE. The V segment lost 0 bases and the J segment 7 bases; nucleotides outside the gene matches: 3. CDR3 sequence (DNA): TGTGCCAGCAGCGTAGGACAGGGAGGTGAAAAACTGTTTTTT. Translating gives CASSVGQGGEKLFF.

The chain is built from TRBV4-2 and TRBJ2-7; D unresolved. The CDR3 loop spans 14 amino acids. V was clipped by 2 bases and J by 0 bases, with 8 bases between them. CDR1 LGHNA and CDR2 YNFKEQ come from the germline V gene. In DNA, the CDR3 is TGTGCCAGCAGCCAATTATCAGGCTCCTACGAGCAGTACTTC. Amino acid sequence: CASSQLSGSYEQYF.

This chain joins TRBV3-1 and TRBJ2-5; 7 bases align to TRBD1. This CDR3 contains 14 residues. V dropped 4 bases and J dropped 11; count of bases not matched to a gene: 13. Germline V gene data show CDR1 as LGHDT and CDR2 as YNNKEL (reference sequence). CDR3 region: CASSPRTGFNEQYF. In DNA, the CDR3 is TGTGCCAGCAGCCCCAGGACAGGATTCAATGAGCAGTACTTC.

The table lists this clonotype with a few counts. The chain is built from TRBV29-1 and TRBJ1-2; 7 positions match TRBD1. There are 14 residues in the CDR3. Per germline, CDR1 SQVTM and CDR2 ANQGSEA. After removal of 7 bases from V and 6 bases from J, the junction contained 14 bases not matched to a gene. CDR3 coding DNA: TGCAGCGCCCCGGCAGGGGGTTATTTGGATGGCTACACCTTC. It codes for CSAPAGGYLDGYTF. The variable domain in full, completed from reference TRBV29-1 and TRBJ1-2, reads SAVISQKPSRDICQRGTSLTIQCQVDSQVTMMFWYRQQPGQSLTLIATANQGSEATYESGFVIDKFPISRPNLTFSTLTVSNMSPEDSSIYLCSAPAGGYLDGYTFGSGTRLTVV.

The gene calls are TRBV4-3 and TRBJ2-4; 7 bases fit TRBD1. Germline V CDR1 and CDR2: LGHNA, YSLEER. Trimming took 4 bases from V and 4 from J; bases not matched to a gene: 10. The CDR3 runs 16 residues. The CDR3 is CASSPGTDETKNIQYF. CDR3 sequence (DNA): TGCGCCAGCAGCCCCGGGACAGACGAGACGAAAAACATTCAGTACTTC.

This clonotype was seen a few times. The chain carries TRBV4-3 and TRBJ2-3; 12 bases fit TRBD2. V trimming: 7 bases; J trimming: 6 bases; junction bases outside the gene matches: 11. Germline loops: CDR1 LGHNA, CDR2 YSLEER. The CDR3 sequence is 16 residues long. In DNA form, the CDR3 reads TGCGCCAGCACGCCTTCTAGCGGGGGGGCATCGGATACGCAGTATTTT. It codes for CASTPSSGGASDTQYF.

V and J are TRBV9 and TRBJ2-7; maybe TRBD1 (6 bases). Germline CDR1 reads SGDLS; CDR2 reads YYNGEE. Trimming took 4 bases from V and 0 from J, leaving 14 bases between them. The length of the CDR3 is 15 residues. CDR3 sequence: CASSRTGQSSYEQYF. The CDR3 bases are TGTGCCAGCAGCCGAACGGGACAAAGCTCCTACGAGCAGTACTTC.

This clonotype turned up a few times. The rearrangement joins TRBV20-1 to TRBJ2-1; D is unresolved. V lost 7 bases and J lost 6, with 13 bases in between. This CDR3 is 12 amino acids long. Germline V gives CDR1 DFQATT, CDR2 SNEGSKA (reference sequence). CDR3 loop: CSVGDPGNEQFF. DNA for the CDR3: TGCAGTGTTGGCGACCCGGGCAATGAGCAGTTCTTC.